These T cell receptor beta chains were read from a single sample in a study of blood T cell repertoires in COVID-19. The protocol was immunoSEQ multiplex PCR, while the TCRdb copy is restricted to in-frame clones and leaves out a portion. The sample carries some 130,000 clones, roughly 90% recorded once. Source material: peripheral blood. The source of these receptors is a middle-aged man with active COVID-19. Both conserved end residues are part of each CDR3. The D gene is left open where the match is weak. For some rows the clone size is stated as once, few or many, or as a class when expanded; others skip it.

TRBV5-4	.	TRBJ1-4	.	CASSLTSGQTEKLFF	TGTGCCAGCAGCTTGACCAGTGGACAGACGGAAAAACTGTTTTTT
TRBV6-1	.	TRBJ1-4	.	CASRRDSTTNEKLFF	TGTGCCAGCAGGCGCGACAGCACAACTAATGAAAAACTGTTTTTT
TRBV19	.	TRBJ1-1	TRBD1	CASGDRGAPEAFF	TGTGCCAGCGGGGACAGGGGTGCCCCTGAAGCTTTCTTT
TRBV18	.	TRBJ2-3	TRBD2	CASSPPPGLARSTDTQYF	TGTGCCAGCTCACCACCGCCGGGACTAGCACGAAGCACAGATACGCAGTATTTT
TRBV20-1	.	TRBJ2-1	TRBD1	CSASKGQGSYNEQFF	TGCAGTGCTAGTAAAGGACAGGGATCCTACAATGAGCAGTTCTTC
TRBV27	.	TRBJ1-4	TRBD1	CASSLGQGVNEKLFF	TGTGCCAGCAGTTTAGGGCAGGGGGTAAATGAAAAACTGTTTTTT
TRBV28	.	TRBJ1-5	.	CASRPHPGQPQHF	TGTGCCAGCAGACCCCACCCGGGTCAGCCCCAGCATTTT
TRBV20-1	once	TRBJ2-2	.	CSASRGGNTGELFF	TGCAGTGCTAGTAGAGGGGGGAACACCGGGGAGCTGTTTTTT
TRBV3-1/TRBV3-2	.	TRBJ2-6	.	CASRLTGNGANVLTF	TGTGCCAGCAGACTTACAGGGAACGGGGCCAACGTCCTGACTTTC
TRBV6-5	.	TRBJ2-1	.	CASIRSDLWGEQFF	TGTGCCAGCATTCGGTCCGACCTGTGGGGCGAGCAGTTCTTC
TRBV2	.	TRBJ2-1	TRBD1	CASSYRDRGEQFF	TGTGCCAGCAGTTACAGGGACAGGGGTGAGCAGTTCTTC
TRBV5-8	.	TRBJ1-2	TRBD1	CASVIGTGDGYTF	TGTGCCAGCGTCATAGGGACAGGGGATGGCTACACCTTC
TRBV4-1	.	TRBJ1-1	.	CASSQGTSDTEAFF	TGCGCCAGCAGCCAAGGGACATCGGACACTGAAGCTTTCTTT
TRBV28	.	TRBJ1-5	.	CASSTSGQGNQPQHF	TGTGCCAGCAGTACCTCTGGACAAGGCAATCAGCCCCAGCATTTT
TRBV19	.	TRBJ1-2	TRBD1	CASSITGGRDGYTF	TGTGCCAGTAGTATAACAGGGGGACGGGATGGCTACACCTTC
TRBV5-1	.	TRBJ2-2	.	CASSWDKSNTGELFF	TGCGCCAGCAGCTGGGACAAATCGAACACCGGGGAGCTGTTTTTT
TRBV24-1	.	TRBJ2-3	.	CATSDSRAYTDTQYF	TGTGCCACCAGTGACTCGCGGGCTTACACAGATACGCAGTATTTT
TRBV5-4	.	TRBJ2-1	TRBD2	CASSVTSGRVNEQFF	TGTGCCAGCAGCGTGACTAGCGGGAGAGTTAATGAGCAGTTCTTC
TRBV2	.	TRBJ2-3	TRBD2	CASSEAGASGRADTQYF	TGTGCCAGCAGTGAAGCAGGGGCTAGCGGGAGGGCGGATACGCAGTATTTT
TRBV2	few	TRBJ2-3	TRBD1	CASRRTGGTDTQYF	TGTGCCAGCAGGAGGACAGGGGGCACAGATACGCAGTATTTT
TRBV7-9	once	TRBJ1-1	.	CASSSSLNTEAFF	TGTGCCAGCAGCTCGAGTTTGAACACTGAAGCTTTCTTT
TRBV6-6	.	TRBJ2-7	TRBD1	CASSDPGQGGHEQYF	TGTGCCAGCAGCGACCCGGGACAGGGGGGCCACGAGCAGTACTTC
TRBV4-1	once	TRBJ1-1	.	CASSQGQVNTEAFF	TGCGCCAGCAGCCAAGGACAGGTGAACACTGAAGCTTTCTTT
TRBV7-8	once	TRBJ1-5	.	CASSSDTGRNQPQHF	TGTGCCAGCAGCTCAGACACAGGTCGCAATCAGCCCCAGCATTTT
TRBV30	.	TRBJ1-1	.	CAWDSSPGGEAFF	TGTGCCTGGGATAGCTCTCCAGGAGGTGAAGCTTTCTTT
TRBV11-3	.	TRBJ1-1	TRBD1	CASSLGAGQTEAFF	TGTGCCAGCAGCTTAGGCGCGGGACAGACTGAAGCTTTCTTT
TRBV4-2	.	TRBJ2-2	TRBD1	CASSQDLRGAGGYENTGELFF	TGTGCCAGCAGCCAAGACCTCCGAGGAGCAGGGGGCTATGAAAACACCGGGGAGCTGTTTTTT
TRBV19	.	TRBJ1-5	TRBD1	CASSLRQGVDQPQHF	TGTGCCAGTAGTCTCCGACAGGGGGTTGATCAGCCCCAGCATTTT
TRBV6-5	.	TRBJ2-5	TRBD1	CASSYSGQGHETQYF	TGTGCCAGCAGTTACTCGGGACAGGGTCACGAGACCCAGTACTTC
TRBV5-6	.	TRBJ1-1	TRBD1	CASSLGDRMNTEAFF	TGTGCCAGCAGCTTGGGGGACAGGATGAACACTGAAGCTTTCTTT
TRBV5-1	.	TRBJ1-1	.	CASSLDVRGGAEAFF	TGCGCCAGCAGCTTGGACGTCAGGGGTGGCGCTGAAGCTTTCTTT
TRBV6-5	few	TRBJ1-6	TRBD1	CASSYLGGPFHF	TGTGCCAGCAGTTACTTAGGGGGCCCTTTCCACTTT
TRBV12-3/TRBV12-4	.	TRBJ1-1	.	CASSYRENTEAFF	TGTGCCAGCAGTTATCGGGAGAACACTGAAGCTTTCTTT
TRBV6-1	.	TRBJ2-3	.	CASSEQGRRDTQYF	TGTGCCAGCAGTGAACAGGGGAGAAGAGATACGCAGTATTTT
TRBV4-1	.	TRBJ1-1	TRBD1	CASSQDQRRLGTGATEAFF	TGCGCCAGCAGCCAAGATCAAAGGAGGCTCGGGACAGGGGCCACTGAAGCTTTCTTT
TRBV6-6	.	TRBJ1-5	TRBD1	CASSDGTARNQPQHF	TGTGCCAGCAGTGACGGGACAGCGAGAAATCAGCCCCAGCATTTT
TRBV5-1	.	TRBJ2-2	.	CASSPPVAGELFF	TGCGCCAGCAGCCCGCCGGTCGCCGGGGAGCTGTTTTTT
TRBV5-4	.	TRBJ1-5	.	CASSLGQTSNQPQHF	TGTGCCAGCAGCTTGGGACAGACTAGCAATCAGCCCCAGCATTTT
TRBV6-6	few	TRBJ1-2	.	CASGSLIRGYGYTF	TGTGCCAGCGGATCCTTGATAAGGGGCTATGGCTACACCTTC
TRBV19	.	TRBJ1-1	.	CASRGSGDTEAFF	TGTGCCAGTAGAGGCTCCGGGGACACTGAAGCTTTCTTT